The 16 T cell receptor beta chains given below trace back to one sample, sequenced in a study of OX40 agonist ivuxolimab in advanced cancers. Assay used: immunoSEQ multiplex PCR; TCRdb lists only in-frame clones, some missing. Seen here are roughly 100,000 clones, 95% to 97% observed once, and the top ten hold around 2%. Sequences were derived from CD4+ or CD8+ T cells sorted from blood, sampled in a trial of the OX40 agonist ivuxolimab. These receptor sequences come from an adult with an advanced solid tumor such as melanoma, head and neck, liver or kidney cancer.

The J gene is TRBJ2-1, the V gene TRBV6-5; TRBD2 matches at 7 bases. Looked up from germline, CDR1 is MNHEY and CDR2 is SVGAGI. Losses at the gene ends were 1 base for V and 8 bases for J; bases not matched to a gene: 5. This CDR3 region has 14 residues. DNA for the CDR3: TGTGCCAGCAGTTACTTGCGGGAGAGTGATGAGCAGTTCTTC. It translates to CASSYLRESDEQFF.

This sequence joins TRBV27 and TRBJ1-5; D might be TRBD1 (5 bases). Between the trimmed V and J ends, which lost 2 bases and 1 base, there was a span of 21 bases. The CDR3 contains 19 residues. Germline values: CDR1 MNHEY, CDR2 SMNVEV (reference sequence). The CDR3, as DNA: TGTGCCAGCAGTTTAACTTTCCAGGGCGGAGATATAAGCAATCAGCCCCAGCATTTT. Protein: CASSLTFQGGDISNQPQHF.

CDR3 DNA sequence: TGTGCCAGCAGCACCGGGACTAACTCCTACGAGCAGTACTTC. This codes for CASSTGTNSYEQYF. The V call is TRBV5-5, the J call TRBJ2-7; 7 bases agree with TRBD2. CDR1 is SGHKS and CDR2 is YYEKEE in the germline V gene (reference sequence). With V trimmed by 4 bases and J by 0 bases, 4 bases remained unmatched. The CDR3 sequence is 14 residues long.

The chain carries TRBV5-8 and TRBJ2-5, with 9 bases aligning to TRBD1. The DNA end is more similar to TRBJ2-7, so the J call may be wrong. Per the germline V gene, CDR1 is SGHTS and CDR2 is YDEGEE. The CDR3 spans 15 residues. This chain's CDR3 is CASSLWGQGYGEQYF. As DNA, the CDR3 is TGTGCCAGCAGCTTGTGGGGACAGGGTTATGGCGAGCAGTACTTC.

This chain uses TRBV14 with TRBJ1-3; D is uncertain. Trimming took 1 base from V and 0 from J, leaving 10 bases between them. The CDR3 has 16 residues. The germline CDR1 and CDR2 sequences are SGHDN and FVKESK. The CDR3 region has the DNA TGTGCCAGCAGCCAAGGCAATACAGCCTCTGGAAACACCATATATTTT. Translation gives CASSQGNTASGNTIYF.

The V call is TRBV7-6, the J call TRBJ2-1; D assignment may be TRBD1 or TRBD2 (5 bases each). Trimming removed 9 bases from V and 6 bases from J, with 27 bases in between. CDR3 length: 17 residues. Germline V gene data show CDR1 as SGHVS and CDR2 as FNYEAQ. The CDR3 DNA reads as TGTGCCAGTGTACCCGCTAATGGGACGGCTTCGGGCAATGAGCAGTTCTTC. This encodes CASVPANGTASGNEQFF.

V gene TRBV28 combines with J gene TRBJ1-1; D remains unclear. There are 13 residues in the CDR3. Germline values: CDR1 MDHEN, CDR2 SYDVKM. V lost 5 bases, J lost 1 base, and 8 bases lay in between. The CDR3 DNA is TGTGCCAGCAGTCACACAGAGAACACTGAAGCTTTCTTT. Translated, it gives CASSHTENTEAFF.

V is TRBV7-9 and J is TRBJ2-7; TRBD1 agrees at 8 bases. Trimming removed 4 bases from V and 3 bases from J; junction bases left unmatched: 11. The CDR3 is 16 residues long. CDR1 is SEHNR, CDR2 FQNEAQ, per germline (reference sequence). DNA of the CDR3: TGTGCCAGCAGCTCCTATGGACAGGGTGGGGTCTACGAGCAGTACTTC. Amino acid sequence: CASSSYGQGGVYEQYF.

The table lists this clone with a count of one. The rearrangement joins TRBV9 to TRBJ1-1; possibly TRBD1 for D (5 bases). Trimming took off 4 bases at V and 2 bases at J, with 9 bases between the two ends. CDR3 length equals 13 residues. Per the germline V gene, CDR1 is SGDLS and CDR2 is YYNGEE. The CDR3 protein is CASSPWDNTEAFF. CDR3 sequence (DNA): TGTGCCAGCAGCCCTTGGGACAACACTGAAGCTTTCTTT.

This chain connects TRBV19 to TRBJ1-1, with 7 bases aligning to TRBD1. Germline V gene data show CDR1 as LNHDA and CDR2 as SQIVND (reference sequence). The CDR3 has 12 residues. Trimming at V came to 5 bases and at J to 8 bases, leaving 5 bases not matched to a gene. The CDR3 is CASSGGGREAFF. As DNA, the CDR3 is TGTGCCAGTAGTGGAGGGGGCAGAGAAGCTTTCTTT.

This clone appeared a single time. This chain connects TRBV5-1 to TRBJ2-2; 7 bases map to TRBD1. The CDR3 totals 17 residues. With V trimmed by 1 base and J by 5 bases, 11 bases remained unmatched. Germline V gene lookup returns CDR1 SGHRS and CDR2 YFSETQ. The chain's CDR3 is CASSLTPRQGKTGELFF. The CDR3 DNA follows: TGCGCCAGCAGCTTGACACCCCGACAGGGCAAGACCGGGGAGCTGTTTTTT.

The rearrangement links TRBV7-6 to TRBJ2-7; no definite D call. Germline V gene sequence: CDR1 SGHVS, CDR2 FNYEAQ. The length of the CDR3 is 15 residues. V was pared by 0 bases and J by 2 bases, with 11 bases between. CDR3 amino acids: CASSLAMGSPYEQYF. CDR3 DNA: TGTGCCAGCAGCTTAGCGATGGGTTCCCCCTACGAGCAGTACTTC. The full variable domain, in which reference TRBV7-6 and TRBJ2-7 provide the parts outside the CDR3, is GAGVSQSPRYKVTKRGQDVALRCDPISGHVSLYWYRQALGQGPEFLTYFNYEAQQDKSGLPNDRFSAERPEGSISTLTIQRTEQRDSAMYRCASSLAMGSPYEQYFGPGTRLTVT.

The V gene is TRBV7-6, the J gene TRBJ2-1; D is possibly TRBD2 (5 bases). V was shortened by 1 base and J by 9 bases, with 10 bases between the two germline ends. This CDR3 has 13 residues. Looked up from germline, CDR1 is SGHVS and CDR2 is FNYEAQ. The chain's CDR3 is CASSLGGVSEQFF. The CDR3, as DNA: TGTGCCAGCAGCTTAGGGGGAGTGAGTGAGCAGTTCTTC.

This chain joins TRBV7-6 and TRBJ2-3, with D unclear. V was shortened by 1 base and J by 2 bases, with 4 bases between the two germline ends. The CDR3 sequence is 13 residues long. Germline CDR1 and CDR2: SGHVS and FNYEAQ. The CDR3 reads CASSLGPTDTQYF. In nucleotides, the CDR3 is TGTGCCAGCAGCTTAGGGCCCACAGATACGCAGTATTTT.

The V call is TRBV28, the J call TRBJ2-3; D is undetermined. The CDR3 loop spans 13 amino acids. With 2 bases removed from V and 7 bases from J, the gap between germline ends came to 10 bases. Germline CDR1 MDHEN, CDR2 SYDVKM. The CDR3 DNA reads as TGTGCCAGCAGTTTACCCGGGTTTAATACGCAGTATTTT. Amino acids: CASSLPGFNTQYF.

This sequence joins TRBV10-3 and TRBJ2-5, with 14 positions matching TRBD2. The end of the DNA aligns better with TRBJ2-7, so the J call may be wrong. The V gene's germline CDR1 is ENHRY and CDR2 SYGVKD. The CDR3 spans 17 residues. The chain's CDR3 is CAISEDGTSGSRYEQYF. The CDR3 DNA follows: TGTGCCATCAGTGAGGATGGGACTAGCGGGAGTAGGTACGAGCAGTACTTC.